The 32 T cell receptor beta chains below come from one sample, sequenced in a study of blood T cells in healthy people across ages. Primers used in a second PCR of about 7 to 12 cycles were a sample-barcoded 5' primer and a J-beta primer mix. TCRdb used MiXCR to reprocess the 5' RACE reads, holding one entry per CDR3 protein. The table lists 630,000 or so distinct CDR3 sequences, approximately 29% of them singletons, with 15% in the top ten. The sample was blood. The receptors originated from a woman aged 80 or over in good health.

The sample holds many counts of this clonotype. V is TRBV7-3 and J is TRBJ2-3; a possible D gene is TRBD1 (6 bases). The length of the CDR3 is 14 residues. Per germline, CDR1 SGHTA and CDR2 FQGTGA. Deletions cut 3 bases from V and 3 bases from J, with 10 bases between. CDR3 bases: TGTGCCAGCAGCTTCGGACAGATAACAGATACGCAGTATTTT. Its protein is CASSFGQITDTQYF. Combining the CDR3 with reference TRBV7-3 and TRBJ2-3 gives the whole variable domain GAGVSQTPSNKVTEKGKYVELRCDPISGHTALYWYRQSLGQGPEFLIYFQGTGAADDSGLPNDRFFAVRPEGSVSTLKIQRTERGDSAVYLCASSFGQITDTQYFGPGTRLTVL.

The V call is TRBV27, the J call TRBJ1-5; maybe TRBD1 (6 bases). The CDR3 spans 19 residues. CDR1 and CDR2 from the germline V gene are MNHEY and SMNVEV (reference sequence). The germline V and J ends were trimmed by 7 bases and 0 bases, with 25 bases remaining between them. Here the CDR3 DNA reads TGTGCCAGCACCCGGCTAAAACCCGGGACACTAAATAGCAATCAGCCCCAGCATTTT. This sequence encodes CASTRLKPGTLNSNQPQHF.

The chain has TRBV2 and TRBJ2-2; D might be TRBD1 (5 bases). In germline, CDR1 is SNHLY, CDR2 FYNNEI. The ends were cut back, 11 bases at V and 1 base at J, with 17 bases in the middle. CDR3 length: 15 amino acids. Written as DNA, the CDR3 is TGTGCCGGCAAGGCCCAACAGGTGAACACCGGGGAGCTGTTTTTT. Amino acid sequence: CAGKAQQVNTGELFF.

In its sample, this clonotype was seen many times. The rearrangement links TRBV6-2 or TRBV6-3 to TRBJ1-2; TRBD1 agrees at 7 bases. CDR1 and CDR2 (germline): MNHEY, SVGEGT. There are 16 residues in the CDR3. J lost 4 bases, V lost 7 bases, and 15 bases had no gene match. DNA of the CDR3: TGTGCCAGCACCGAGGGACAGTCTCTCTTAAGCTATGGCTACACCTTC. Protein product: CASTEGQSLLSYGYTF.

This clonotype was seen a handful of times. The chain couples TRBV6-1 to TRBJ2-2; 9 positions agree with TRBD2. This CDR3 comprises 14 residues. Germline trimming cut 8 bases from V and 5 bases from J; bases unmatched to any gene: 6. Germline V gene sequence: CDR1 MNHNS, CDR2 SASEGT. The CDR3 DNA reads as TGTGCCAGCCAGGCTAGCGGGGAAACCGGGGAGCTGTTTTTT. Translating it yields CASQASGETGELFF.

The genes are TRBV20-1 and TRBJ2-5; 8 bases fit TRBD2. This CDR3 has 14 amino acids. Per the germline V gene, CDR1 is DFQATT and CDR2 is SNEGSKA (reference sequence). The ends lost 1 base at V and 4 bases at J; junction bases unmatched: 5. CDR3 region: CSARVSAGGETQYF. The DNA for the CDR3 is TGCAGTGCTAGAGTATCCGCGGGGGGAGAGACCCAGTACTTC.

Concerning this clonotype itself: Being one base from a much bigger clone, this may be a read error. J is TRBJ2-5 and V is TRBV20-1; perhaps TRBD1 as D (5 bases). Germline lookup yields CDR1 DFQATT and CDR2 SNEGSKA (reference sequence). Trimming took off 3 bases at V and 4 bases at J, with 18 bases between the two ends. This CDR3 spans 15 amino acids. The CDR3 here is CSARGGAEYRETQYF. DNA of the CDR3: TGCAGTGCTAGGGGTGGGGCGGAGTATCGAGAGACCCAGTACTTC.

In regard to this clonotype: A much larger clone is a single base away; this may be a read error. The gene calls are TRBV12-3 or TRBV12-4 and TRBJ2-1, with TRBD2 matching 8 bases. The CDR3 runs 14 residues. CDR3 sequence: CASRKSGGTNERFF. CDR3 DNA sequence: TGTGCCAGCAGGAAGAGCGGGGGAACCAATGAGCGGTTCTTC.

Of note for this clonotype: A much larger clone lies one base from this, so it may be a read error. V usage is TRBV5-1 and J usage is TRBJ1-2; 10 bases are a match to TRBD1. This CDR3 has 14 amino acids. The V segment lost 4 bases and the J segment 8 bases; nucleotides outside the gene matches: 8. Germline V lookup: CDR1 SGHRS, CDR2 YFSETQ. The CDR3 DNA reads TGCGCCAGCAGCAGCGGACAGGGGGATTTAGGCTACACCTTC. Its protein product is CASSSGQGDLGYTF.

This clonotype was counted ten times or more. The chain carries TRBV7-9 and TRBJ2-7, with D perhaps matching TRBD1 or TRBD2 (5 bases each). V was pared by 1 base and J by 1 base, with 14 bases between. The CDR3 runs to 16 residues. Germline CDR1 and CDR2: SEHNR and FQNEAQ (reference sequence). CDR3 nucleotides: TGTGCCAGCAGCTTAGGGGGCGGGCCCTCATCCTACGAGCAGTACTTC. It translates to CASSLGGGPSSYEQYF. The full variable domain, rest sourced from reference TRBV7-9 and TRBJ2-7, is DTGVSQNPRHKITKRGQNVTFRCDPISEHNRLYWYRQTLGQGPEFLTYFQNEAQLEKSRLLSDRFSAERPKGSFSTLEIQRTEQGDSAMYLCASSLGGGPSSYEQYFGPGTRLTVT.

A remark on this clonotype: A junction end diverges from the germline sequence, so it may reflect a read error. The J gene is TRBJ2-3, the V gene TRBV7-9, with D perhaps matching TRBD2 (6 bases). The CDR3 runs 17 residues. Germline values: CDR1 SEHNR, CDR2 FQNEAQ (reference sequence). The CDR3 DNA sequence: TGTGCCGGCAGCCCCTATGGACTAACGGGGATCAGGGATACGCAGTATTTT. Residues: CAGSPYGLTGIRDTQYF.

V is TRBV23-1 and J is TRBJ2-2; D call uncertain. TRBV23-1 is treated as an ORF (open reading frame) with a function not yet certain. CDR3 length: 15 residues. The ends were cut back, 0 bases at V and 5 bases at J, with 10 bases in the middle. For the CDR3, the DNA is TGCGCCAGCAGTCAATCGGGCAGGCGGACCGGGGAGCTGTTTTTT. The encoded protein is CASSQSGRRTGELFF.

This clonotype was counted at least ten times. DNA for the CDR3: TGTGCCAGCAGCCCGGCCATTTTAAACACTGAAGCTTTCTTT. Translating it yields CASSPAILNTEAFF. The chain links TRBV6-5 to TRBJ1-1; D not certain. Trimming shortened V by 6 bases and J by 2 bases, and 13 bases separated the two germline ends. Germline V gene data show CDR1 as MNHEY and CDR2 as SVGAGI. This CDR3 is built from 14 residues.

The chain recombines TRBV6-1 with TRBJ1-1; no reliable D call. Germline CDR1 MNHNS, CDR2 SASEGT. V was cut by 2 bases and J by 11 bases, with 6 bases left in between. This CDR3 is 10 amino acids long. The CDR3: CASSETTAFF. The CDR3 DNA follows: TGTGCCAGCAGTGAAACCACGGCTTTCTTT.

The V and J genes are TRBV20-1 and TRBJ2-3, with 9 nucleotides matching TRBD1. Per germline, CDR1 DFQATT and CDR2 SNEGSKA (reference sequence). The ends lost 6 bases at V and 5 bases at J; junction bases unmatched: 6. The length of the CDR3 is 13 residues. Here the CDR3 DNA reads TGCAGTGCAATTACAGGGGGCATAGATACGCAGTATTTT. It encodes CSAITGGIDTQYF.

This clonotype was seen ten or more times. The genes are TRBV20-1 and TRBJ2-1; D is possibly TRBD2 (6 bases). V was shortened by 1 base and J by 10 bases, with 20 bases between the two germline ends. The CDR3 sequence is 15 residues long. CDR1 is DFQATT and CDR2 is SNEGSKA in the germline V gene (reference sequence). In DNA, the CDR3 is TGCAGTGCTAGAGGGGGTCTATTGACTAGTTTGGAGCAGTTCTTC. This codes for CSARGGLLTSLEQFF.

This clonotype was recorded at least ten times. The chain is built from TRBV5-5 and TRBJ2-3; 12 nucleotides match TRBD2. CDR1 is SGHKS and CDR2 is YYEKEE in the germline V gene (reference sequence). V trimming: 0 bases; J trimming: 2 bases; junction bases outside the gene matches: 1. This CDR3 has 16 amino acids. The DNA for the CDR3 is TGTGCCAGCAGCTTGGGACTAGCGGGGGACACAGATACGCAGTATTTT. It specifies CASSLGLAGDTDTQYF.

This clonotype was counted at least ten times. The rearrangement links TRBV4-3 to TRBJ2-5; D remains unclear. The CDR3 runs 16 residues. Trimming removed 0 bases from V and 11 bases from J, with 22 bases in between. Germline V gene lookup returns CDR1 LGHNA and CDR2 YSLEER. In DNA form, the CDR3 reads TGCGCCAGCAGCCAAGATCTGGTTTGGTGGGTGAATGAGCAGTACTTC. Encoded protein: CASSQDLVWWVNEQYF.

This clonotype was found once. The V and J genes are TRBV11-2 and TRBJ2-3, with 10 positions matching TRBD2. J gave up 4 bases and V 5 bases, and 6 bases lay outside the gene matches. The CDR3 consists of 15 residues. The germline V gene encodes CDR1 SGHAT and CDR2 FQNNGV. As DNA, the CDR3 is TGTGCCAGCAGCCAGCTAGCGGGGGTGGCAGATACGCAGTATTTT. It codes for CASSQLAGVADTQYF.

This clonotype was seen ten or more times. This chain links TRBV12-3 or TRBV12-4 with TRBJ1-1, with D unresolved. The CDR3 is 13 amino acids. The V end was cut by 7 bases, the J end by 2 bases, with 11 bases between. CDR3 sequence (DNA): TGTGCCAGCATTCCGAGACCAAACACTGAAGCTTTCTTT. The encoded protein is CASIPRPNTEAFF.

This clonotype was picked up many times. The V call is TRBV9, the J call TRBJ2-1, with D perhaps TRBD2 (6 bases). Trimming left V 3 bases short and J 7 bases short, with 17 bases between. CDR1 is SGDLS and CDR2 is YYNGEE in the germline V gene. The CDR3 runs to 15 residues. This CDR3 reads CASSASATGSNEQFF. DNA of the CDR3: TGTGCCAGCAGCGCTAGCGCAACCGGATCAAATGAGCAGTTCTTC.

This clonotype was seen just once. The chain couples TRBV7-2 to TRBJ2-7; D unresolved. Germline V gene lookup returns CDR1 SGHTA and CDR2 FQGNSA. Deletions cut 4 bases from V and 0 bases from J, with 10 bases between. This CDR3 has 14 residues. The chain's CDR3 is CASSSGLFSYEQYF. CDR3 nucleotides: TGTGCCAGCAGCTCCGGCCTTTTCTCCTACGAGCAGTACTTC. Combining the CDR3 with reference TRBV7-2 and TRBJ2-7 gives the whole variable domain GAGVSQSPSNKVTEKGKDVELRCDPISGHTALYWYRQSLGQGLEFLIYFQGNSAPDKSGLPSDRFSAERTGGSVSTLTIQRTQQEDSAVYLCASSSGLFSYEQYFGPGTRLTVT.

This clonotype was seen ten or more times. This sequence joins TRBV7-7 and TRBJ2-5; TRBD2 aligns across 13 bases. CDR1 and CDR2 (germline): SSHAT, FNYEAQ (reference sequence). V lost 4 bases to trimming and J lost 5 bases; unmatched junction nucleotides: 13. This CDR3 comprises 18 residues. The CDR3 reads CASSSDLGLAGLEETQYF. The CDR3 coding sequence is TGTGCCAGCAGCTCAGACTTGGGACTAGCGGGGCTCGAGGAGACCCAGTACTTC.

This clonotype has ten or more counts. The V gene is TRBV4-2, the J gene TRBJ2-5; no clear D gene. Trimming stripped 0 bases from V and 5 bases from J, with 7 bases between. The V gene's germline CDR1 is LGHNA and CDR2 YNFKEQ. The CDR3 runs 13 residues. For the CDR3, the DNA is TGTGCCAGCAGCCAAGATATAGCCGAGACCCAGTACTTC. Its protein is CASSQDIAETQYF.

This clonotype was seen ten or more times. This chain joins TRBV20-1 and TRBJ2-1, with 8 nucleotides matching TRBD2. The CDR3 covers 16 residues. Germline V lookup: CDR1 DFQATT, CDR2 SNEGSKA (reference sequence). The J segment lost 6 bases and the V segment lost 2 bases, leaving 12 bases of the junction unmatched. The CDR3 is CSARLIRGTSRNEQFF. The CDR3 coding sequence is TGCAGTGCTAGACTGATTCGCGGGACTAGTCGCAATGAGCAGTTCTTC.

This clonotype was seen a handful of times. The V and J genes are TRBV7-2 and TRBJ2-1; D gene unclear. V lost 2 bases to trimming and J lost 0 bases, with 8 bases between them. This CDR3 has 15 amino acids. CDR1 is SGHTA and CDR2 is FQGNSA in the germline V gene. CDR3 nucleotide sequence: TGTGCCAGCAGCTTACAGCCCATCTCCTACAATGAGCAGTTCTTC. The encoded protein is CASSLQPISYNEQFF.

This clonotype was counted at least ten times. The V call is TRBV4-2, the J call TRBJ2-3, with a tentative D call TRBD2 (7 bases). With 3 bases removed from V and 2 bases from J, the gap between germline ends came to 12 bases. The CDR3 has 15 amino acids. Germline assignment: CDR1 LGHNA and CDR2 YNFKEQ. DNA for the CDR3: TGTGCCAGCAGCCAGGGGCGGGGGCTCACAGATACGCAGTATTTT. This translates into CASSQGRGLTDTQYF.

As regards this clonotype: A much larger clonotype is one base distant, so this may be a read error. The gene calls are TRBV9 and TRBJ2-3; D ambiguous. V lost 0 bases and J lost 3, with 14 bases in between. This CDR3 is 16 amino acids long. CDR1 and CDR2 from the germline V gene are SGDLS and YYNGEE. The CDR3, as DNA: TGTGCCAGCAGCGTAGTGGGTAGGAGAAGGACAGATACGCAGTATTTT. This translates into CASSVVGRRRTDTQYF.

The rearrangement uses TRBV13 and TRBJ2-7; perhaps TRBD1 as D (6 bases). The end of the DNA is better explained by TRBJ2-5, so the J call may be wrong. CDR1 and CDR2 (germline): PRHDT, FYEKMQ (reference sequence). This CDR3 has 16 amino acids. The CDR3 region has the DNA TGTGCCAGCAGCTTGTCGACAGGCCTGTCACGAGAGACCCAGTACTTC. Its protein product is CASSLSTGLSRETQYF.

This clonotype has only a few counts. This sequence may be a read error, since a much larger clone differs from it by one base. J is TRBJ2-3 and V is TRBV7-2; a possible D gene is TRBD2 (5 bases). Germline V CDR1 and CDR2: SGHTA, FQGNSA. This CDR3 spans 13 amino acids. The CDR3 DNA sequence: TGTGCCAACAGCTCGGGGAGAACAGATACGCAGTATTTT. This translates into CANSSGRTDTQYF.

At least ten counts were recorded for this clonotype. The CDR3 loop reads CASRETGENEQYF. DNA for the CDR3: TGTGCCAGCAGGGAGACAGGGGAAAACGAGCAGTACTTC. The rearrangement links TRBV28 to TRBJ2-7, with TRBD1 matching 8 bases. Trimming removed 6 bases from V and 5 bases from J; junction bases left unmatched: 6. Germline CDR1 MDHEN, CDR2 SYDVKM. The CDR3 runs to 13 residues.

In its sample, this clonotype was seen many times. The chain uses TRBV10-3 and TRBJ2-3; the D gene is possibly TRBD2 (7 bases). Per the germline V gene, CDR1 is ENHRY and CDR2 is SYGVKD. Trimming left V 2 bases short and J 2 bases short, with 14 bases between. The CDR3 extends over 16 amino acids. CDR3 nucleotides: TGTGCCATCAGTGAGGGGGGGGGGCCTAACACAGATACGCAGTATTTT. Protein: CAISEGGGPNTDTQYF.